The source of this T cell receptor (beta chain) is a study of T cell changes during pregnancy in multiple sclerosis. Generated by immunoSEQ multiplex PCR, the TCRdb table keeps only in-frame clones and is missing some. The data show 50,000 to 65,000 clones, over 75% seen once. The CDR3 consists of 15 residues. Germline V gives CDR1 MNHEY, CDR2 SVGAGI. The V and J ends lost 5 bases and 6 bases, in that order; junction bases with no gene match: 12. The J gene is TRBJ2-7, the V gene TRBV6-5, with 8 bases that match TRBD1. Sample: peripheral blood, taken in the first trimester of pregnancy. The receptor's source is a female donor in good health, enrolled as a control in a pregnancy study. The CDR3 region is CASSRFGTGISEQYF. CDR3 DNA sequence: TGTGCCAGCAGTCGATTCGGGACAGGTATTTCCGAGCAGTACTTC.